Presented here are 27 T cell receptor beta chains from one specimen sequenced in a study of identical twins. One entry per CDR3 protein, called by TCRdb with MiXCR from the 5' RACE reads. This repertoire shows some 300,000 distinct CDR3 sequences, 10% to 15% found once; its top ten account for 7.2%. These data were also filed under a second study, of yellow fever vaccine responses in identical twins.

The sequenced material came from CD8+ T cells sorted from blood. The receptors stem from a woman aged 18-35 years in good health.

DNA for the CDR3: TGTGCCAGCAGCTTAGAAGCGGGAGGGCCCTCTTGGCAAGAGACCCAGTACTTC. Protein product: CASSLEAGGPSWQETQYF. The chain joins TRBV7-6 to TRBJ2-5, with 10 bases identical to TRBD2. The CDR3 is 18 amino acids. The germline gives CDR1 SGHVS, CDR2 FNYEAQ. V dropped 1 base and J dropped 2; count of bases not matched to a gene: 10.

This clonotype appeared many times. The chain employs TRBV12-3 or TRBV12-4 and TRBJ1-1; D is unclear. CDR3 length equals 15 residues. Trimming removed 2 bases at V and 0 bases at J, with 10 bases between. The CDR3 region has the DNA TGTGCCAGCAGTTTATCGCAGAGCTTGAACACTGAAGCTTTCTTT. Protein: CASSLSQSLNTEAFF.

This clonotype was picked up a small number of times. In DNA form, the CDR3 reads TGTGCCAGCAGTCCCGTCGGCTATGGCTACACCTTC. Amino acid sequence: CASSPVGYGYTF. The chain has TRBV28 and TRBJ1-2, with D unresolved. CDR3 length: 12 residues. Germline-derived CDR1 and CDR2 are MDHEN and SYDVKM. V lost 5 bases and J lost 4, with 8 bases in between.

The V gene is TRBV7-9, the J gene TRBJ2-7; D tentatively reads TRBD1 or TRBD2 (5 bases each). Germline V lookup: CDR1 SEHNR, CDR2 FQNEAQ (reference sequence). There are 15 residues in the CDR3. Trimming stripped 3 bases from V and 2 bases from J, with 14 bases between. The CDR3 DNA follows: TGTGCCAGCAGCTTTTCCCAGGGAGAGACCTACGAGCAGTACTTC. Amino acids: CASSFSQGETYEQYF.

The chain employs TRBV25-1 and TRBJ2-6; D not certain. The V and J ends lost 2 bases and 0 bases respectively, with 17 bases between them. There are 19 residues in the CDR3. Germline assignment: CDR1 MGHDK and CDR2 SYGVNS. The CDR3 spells CASSEPGYGRLSGANVLTF. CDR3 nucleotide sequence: TGTGCCAGCAGTGAACCAGGTTATGGCCGTCTCTCTGGGGCCAACGTCCTGACTTTC.

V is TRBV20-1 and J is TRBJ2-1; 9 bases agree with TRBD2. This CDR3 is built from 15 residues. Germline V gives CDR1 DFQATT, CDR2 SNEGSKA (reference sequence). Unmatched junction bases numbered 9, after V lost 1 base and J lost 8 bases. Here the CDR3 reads CSARALAGSSYEQFF. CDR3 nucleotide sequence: TGCAGTGCTAGAGCACTAGCGGGTTCCTCCTATGAGCAGTTCTTC.

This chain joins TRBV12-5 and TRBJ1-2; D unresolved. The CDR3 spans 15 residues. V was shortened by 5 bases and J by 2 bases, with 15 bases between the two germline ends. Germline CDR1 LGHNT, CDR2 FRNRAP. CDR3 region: CASGPGDLSNYGYTF. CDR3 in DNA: TGTGCTAGTGGTCCCGGAGACCTGTCGAACTATGGCTACACCTTC.

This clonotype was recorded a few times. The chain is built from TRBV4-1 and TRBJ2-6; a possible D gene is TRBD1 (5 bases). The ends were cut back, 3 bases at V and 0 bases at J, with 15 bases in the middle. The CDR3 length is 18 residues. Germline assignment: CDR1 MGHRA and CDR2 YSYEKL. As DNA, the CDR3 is TGCGCCAGCAGCCAGGTTGTAGGGGCCCACTCTGGGGCCAACGTCCTGACTTTC. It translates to CASSQVVGAHSGANVLTF.

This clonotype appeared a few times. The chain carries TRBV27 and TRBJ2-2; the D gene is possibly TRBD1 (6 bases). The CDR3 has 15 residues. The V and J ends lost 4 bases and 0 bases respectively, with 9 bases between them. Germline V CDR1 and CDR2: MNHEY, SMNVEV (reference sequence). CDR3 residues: CASSWTASNTGELFF. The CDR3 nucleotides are TGTGCCAGCAGTTGGACAGCTTCGAACACCGGGGAGCTGTTTTTT.

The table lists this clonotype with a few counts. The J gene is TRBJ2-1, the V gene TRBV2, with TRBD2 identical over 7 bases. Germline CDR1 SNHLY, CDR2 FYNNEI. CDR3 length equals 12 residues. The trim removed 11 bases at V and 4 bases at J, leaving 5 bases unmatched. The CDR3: CASQRGYNEQFF. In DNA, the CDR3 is TGTGCCTCCCAGCGGGGTTACAATGAGCAGTTCTTC.

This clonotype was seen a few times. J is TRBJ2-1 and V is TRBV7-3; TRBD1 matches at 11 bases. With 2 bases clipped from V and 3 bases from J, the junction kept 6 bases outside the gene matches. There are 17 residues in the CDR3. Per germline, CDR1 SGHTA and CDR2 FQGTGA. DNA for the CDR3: TGTGCCAGCAGCTTAGTGGCGGGACAGGGGGGCTACAATGAGCAGTTCTTC. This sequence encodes CASSLVAGQGGYNEQFF.

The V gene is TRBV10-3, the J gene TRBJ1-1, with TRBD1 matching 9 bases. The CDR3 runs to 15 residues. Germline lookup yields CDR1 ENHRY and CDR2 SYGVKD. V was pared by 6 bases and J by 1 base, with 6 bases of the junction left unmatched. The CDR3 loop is CAIRGGTGPNTEAFF. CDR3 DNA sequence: TGTGCCATCAGGGGGGGGACAGGGCCGAACACTGAAGCTTTCTTT.

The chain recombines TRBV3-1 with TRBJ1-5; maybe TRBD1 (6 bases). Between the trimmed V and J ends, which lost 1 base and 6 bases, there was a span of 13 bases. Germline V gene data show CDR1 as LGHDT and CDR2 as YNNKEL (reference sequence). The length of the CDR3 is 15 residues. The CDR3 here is CASSQGTVGIQPQHF. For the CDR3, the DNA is TGTGCCAGCAGCCAAGGGACAGTCGGCATTCAGCCCCAGCATTTT. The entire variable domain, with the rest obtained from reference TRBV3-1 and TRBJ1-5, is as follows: DTAVSQTPKYLVTQMGNDKSIKCEQNLGHDTMYWYKQDSKKFLKIMFSYNNKELIINETVPNRFSPKSPDKAHLNLHINSLELGDSAVYFCASSQGTVGIQPQHFGDGTRLSIL.

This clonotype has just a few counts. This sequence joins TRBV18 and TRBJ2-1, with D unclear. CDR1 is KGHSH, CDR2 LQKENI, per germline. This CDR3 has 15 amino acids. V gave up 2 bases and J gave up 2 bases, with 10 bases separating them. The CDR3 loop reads CASSPTVGPYNEQFF. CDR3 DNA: TGTGCCAGCTCACCAACCGTTGGGCCCTACAATGAGCAGTTCTTC.

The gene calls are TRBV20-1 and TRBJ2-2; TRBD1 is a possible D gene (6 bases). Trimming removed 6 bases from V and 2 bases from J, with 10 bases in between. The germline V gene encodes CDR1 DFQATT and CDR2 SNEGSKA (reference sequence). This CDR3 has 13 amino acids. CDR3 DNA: TGCAGTGCATTGGACAGTAACACCGGGGAGCTGTTTTTT. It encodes CSALDSNTGELFF.

The CDR3, as DNA: TGTGCCACCTCTTATGAGGGGCCACCTAATGAAAAACTGTTTTTT. Amino acid sequence: CATSYEGPPNEKLFF. This rearrangement joins TRBV15 to TRBJ1-4, with D perhaps TRBD1 (5 bases). Germline CDR1 is LNHNV and CDR2 is YYDKDF (reference sequence). There are 15 residues in the CDR3. Trimming pared 8 bases from V and 3 bases from J, leaving 16 bases between. The full variable domain, completed using reference TRBV15 and TRBJ1-4, is DAMVIQNPRYQVTQFGKPVTLSCSQTLNHNVMYWYQQKSSQAPKLLFHYYDKDFNNEADTPDNFQSRRPNTSFCFLDIRSPGLGDTAMYLCATSYEGPPNEKLFFGSGTQLSVL.

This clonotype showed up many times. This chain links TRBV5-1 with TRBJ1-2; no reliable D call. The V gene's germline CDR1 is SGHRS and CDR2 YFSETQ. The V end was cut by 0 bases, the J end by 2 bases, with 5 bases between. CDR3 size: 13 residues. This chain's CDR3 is CASSLVQNYGYTF. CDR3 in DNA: TGCGCCAGCAGCTTGGTACAGAACTATGGCTACACCTTC.

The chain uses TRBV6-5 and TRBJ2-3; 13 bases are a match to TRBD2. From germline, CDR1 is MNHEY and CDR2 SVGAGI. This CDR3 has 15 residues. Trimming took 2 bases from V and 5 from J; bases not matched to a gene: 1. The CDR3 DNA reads TGTGCCAGCAGTTACGGGACTAGCGGGAAAGATACGCAGTATTTT. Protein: CASSYGTSGKDTQYF.

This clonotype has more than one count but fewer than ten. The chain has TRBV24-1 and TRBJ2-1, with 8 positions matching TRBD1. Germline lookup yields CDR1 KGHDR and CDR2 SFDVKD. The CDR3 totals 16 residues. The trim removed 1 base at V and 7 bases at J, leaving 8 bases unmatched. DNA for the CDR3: TGTGCCACCAGTGATTTAAGGCAGGGGGCCGGAAATGAGCAGTTCTTC. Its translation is CATSDLRQGAGNEQFF.

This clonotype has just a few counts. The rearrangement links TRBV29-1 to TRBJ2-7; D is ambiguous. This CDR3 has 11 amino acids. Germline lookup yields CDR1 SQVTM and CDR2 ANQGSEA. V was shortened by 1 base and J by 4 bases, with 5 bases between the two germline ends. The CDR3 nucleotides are TGCAGCGTTGAAGCGTATTACGAGCAGTACTTC. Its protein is CSVEAYYEQYF.

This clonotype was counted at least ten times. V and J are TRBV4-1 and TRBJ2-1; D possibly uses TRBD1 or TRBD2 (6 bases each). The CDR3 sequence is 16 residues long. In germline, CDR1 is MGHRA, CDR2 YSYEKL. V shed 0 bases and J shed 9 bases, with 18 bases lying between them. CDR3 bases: TGCGCCAGCAGCCAAGAAAATGGGGGGCAGTTGGGTGAGCAGTTCTTC. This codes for CASSQENGGQLGEQFF.

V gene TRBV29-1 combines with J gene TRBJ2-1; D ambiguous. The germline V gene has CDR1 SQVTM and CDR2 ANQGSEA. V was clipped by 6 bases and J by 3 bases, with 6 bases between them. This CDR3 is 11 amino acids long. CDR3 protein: CSVQIYNEQFF. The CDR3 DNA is TGCAGCGTACAGATCTACAATGAGCAGTTCTTC.

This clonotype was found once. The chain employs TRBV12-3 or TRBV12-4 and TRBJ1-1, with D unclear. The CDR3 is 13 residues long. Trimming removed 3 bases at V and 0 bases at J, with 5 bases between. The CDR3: CASSFFLNTEAFF. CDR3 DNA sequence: TGTGCCAGCAGTTTTTTTCTGAACACTGAAGCTTTCTTT.

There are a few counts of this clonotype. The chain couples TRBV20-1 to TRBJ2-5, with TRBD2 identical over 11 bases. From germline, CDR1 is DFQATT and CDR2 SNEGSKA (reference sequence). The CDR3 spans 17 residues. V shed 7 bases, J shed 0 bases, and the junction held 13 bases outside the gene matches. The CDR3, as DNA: TGCAGTGTGCCCCGGCTAGCGGGAGGCCCGTACCAAGAGACCCAGTACTTC. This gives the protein CSVPRLAGGPYQETQYF.

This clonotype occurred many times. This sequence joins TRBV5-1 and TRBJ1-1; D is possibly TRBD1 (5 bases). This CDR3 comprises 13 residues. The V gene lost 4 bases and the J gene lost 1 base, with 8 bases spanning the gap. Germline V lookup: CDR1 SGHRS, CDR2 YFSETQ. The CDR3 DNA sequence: TGCGCCAGCAGCCAAGACAGGAACACTGAAGCTTTCTTT. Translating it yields CASSQDRNTEAFF.

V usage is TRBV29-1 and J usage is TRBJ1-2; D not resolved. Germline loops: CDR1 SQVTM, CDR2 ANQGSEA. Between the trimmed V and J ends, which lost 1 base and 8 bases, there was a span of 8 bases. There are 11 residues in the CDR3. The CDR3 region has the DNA TGCAGCGTTGAAGGGAGATCGGGCTACACCTTC. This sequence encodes CSVEGRSGYTF.

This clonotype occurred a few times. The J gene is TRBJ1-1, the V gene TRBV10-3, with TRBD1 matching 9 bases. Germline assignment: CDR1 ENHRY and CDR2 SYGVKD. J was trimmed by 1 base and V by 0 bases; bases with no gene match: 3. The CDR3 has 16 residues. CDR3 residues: CAISESGQGRNTEAFF. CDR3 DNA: TGTGCCATCAGTGAGTCTGGACAGGGGAGGAACACTGAAGCTTTCTTT.